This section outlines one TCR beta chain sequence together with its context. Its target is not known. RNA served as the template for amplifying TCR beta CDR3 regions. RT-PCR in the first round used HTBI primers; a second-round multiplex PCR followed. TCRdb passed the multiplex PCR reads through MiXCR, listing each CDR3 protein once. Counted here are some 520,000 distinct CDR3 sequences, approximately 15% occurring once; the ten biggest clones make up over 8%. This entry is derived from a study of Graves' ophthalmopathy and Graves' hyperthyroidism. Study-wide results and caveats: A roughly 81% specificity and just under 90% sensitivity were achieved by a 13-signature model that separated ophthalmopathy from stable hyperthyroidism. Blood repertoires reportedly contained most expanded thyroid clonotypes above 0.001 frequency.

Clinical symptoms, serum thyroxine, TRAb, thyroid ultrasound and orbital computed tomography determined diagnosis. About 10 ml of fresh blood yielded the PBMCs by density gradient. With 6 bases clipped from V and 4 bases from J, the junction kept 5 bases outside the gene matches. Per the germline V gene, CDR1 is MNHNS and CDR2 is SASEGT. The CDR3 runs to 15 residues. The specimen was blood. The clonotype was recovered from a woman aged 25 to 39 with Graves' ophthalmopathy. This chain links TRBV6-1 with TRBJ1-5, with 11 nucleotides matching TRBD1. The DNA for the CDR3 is TGTGCCAGCAGCCCGGACAGGGGGCCGAATCAGCCCCAGCATTTT. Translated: CASSPDRGPNQPQHF.